Following are 21 T cell receptor beta chains from one sample sequenced in a study of T cell changes during pregnancy in multiple sclerosis. Assay used: immunoSEQ multiplex PCR; TCRdb lists only in-frame clones, some missing. The sample includes nearly 60,000 clones, about 89% of them seen just once. The sequencing used CD4+ T cells from peripheral blood mononuclear cells, collected after pregnancy. These receptors were obtained from a female donor in good health, enrolled as a control in a pregnancy study.

J is TRBJ2-1 and V is TRBV6-5, with D possibly matching TRBD2 (5 bases). V lost 2 bases and J lost 7, with 15 bases in between. Germline values: CDR1 MNHEY, CDR2 SVGAGI. CDR3 length: 15 amino acids. The CDR3 here is CASSYGVGDSNEQFF. CDR3 coding DNA: TGTGCCAGCAGTTACGGGGTCGGGGATTCGAATGAGCAGTTCTTC.

The V call is TRBV2, the J call TRBJ2-1, with 8 bases that match TRBD1. Germline assignment: CDR1 SNHLY and CDR2 FYNNEI. The CDR3 loop spans 16 amino acids. The V and J ends lost 5 bases and 4 bases, in that order; junction bases with no gene match: 10. The CDR3 coding sequence is TGTGCCAGCAGTACCGAGACAGGGGTAATTTACAATGAGCAGTTCTTC. It yields the protein CASSTETGVIYNEQFF. The full variable domain, with the rest looked up from reference TRBV2 and TRBJ2-1, is EPEVTQTPSHQVTQMGQEVILRCVPISNHLYFYWYRQILGQKVEFLVSFYNNEISEKSEIFDDQFSVERPDGSNFTLKIRSTKLEDSAMYFCASSTETGVIYNEQFFGPGTRLTVL.

The chain is built from TRBV7-9 and TRBJ1-1; D not resolved. V was shortened by 5 bases and J by 4 bases, with 11 bases between the two germline ends. There are 13 residues in the CDR3. Germline CDR1 is SEHNR and CDR2 is FQNEAQ (reference sequence). In nucleotides, the CDR3 is TGTGCCAGCAGCGCCGGGTCGGGCACTGAAGCTTTCTTT. It encodes CASSAGSGTEAFF.

The genes are TRBV19 and TRBJ1-4, with 9 nucleotides matching TRBD1. The germline gives CDR1 LNHDA, CDR2 SQIVND (reference sequence). The trim removed 4 bases at V and 0 bases at J, leaving 6 bases unmatched. This CDR3 contains 17 residues. As DNA, the CDR3 is TGTGCCAGTAGTAAGACAGGGGGAACCTCAACTAATGAAAAACTGTTTTTT. Its translation is CASSKTGGTSTNEKLFF.

This CDR3 reads CASSLRGGNTEAFF. In DNA form, the CDR3 reads TGTGCCAGTAGTCTCCGTGGCGGCAACACTGAAGCTTTCTTT. The chain carries TRBV19 and TRBJ1-1; no definite D call. The ends were cut back, 5 bases at V and 2 bases at J, with 12 bases in the middle. Per the germline V gene, CDR1 is LNHDA and CDR2 is SQIVND (reference sequence). There are 14 residues in the CDR3.

The chain is built from TRBV29-1 and TRBJ2-3, with 7 bases that match TRBD1. CDR1 and CDR2 from the germline V gene are SQVTM and ANQGSEA. The CDR3 has 13 amino acids. V was pared by 4 bases and J by 4 bases, with 5 bases of the junction left unmatched. In DNA, the CDR3 is TGCAGCGTTGGTCACACAGGGGCAGATACGCAGTATTTT. Translation: CSVGHTGADTQYF.

This chain joins TRBV5-6 and TRBJ1-6; D not resolved. The CDR3 runs to 15 residues. CDR1 and CDR2 from the germline V gene are SGHDT and YYEEEE. V was cut by 1 base and J by 7 bases, with 12 bases left in between. CDR3 nucleotide sequence: TGTGCCAGCAGCTTGTTTGGACGGGAGAATTCACCCCTCCACTTT. Its protein product is CASSLFGRENSPLHF.

V gene TRBV4-3 combines with J gene TRBJ1-4; D is unresolved. This CDR3 has 13 amino acids. With 0 bases removed from V and 8 bases from J, the gap between germline ends came to 7 bases. CDR1 LGHNA and CDR2 YSLEER come from the germline V gene. The CDR3 region is CASSQEFLEKLFF. The CDR3, as DNA: TGCGCCAGCAGCCAAGAGTTTCTGGAAAAACTGTTTTTT.

V usage is TRBV7-2 and J usage is TRBJ2-1; 8 bases agree with TRBD1. V shed 3 bases and J 4 bases; nucleotides not matched to a gene: 5. CDR1 is SGHTA, CDR2 FQGNSA, per germline. This CDR3 region has 15 residues. The CDR3 sequence is CASSFSGTGYNEQFF. The CDR3 region has the DNA TGTGCCAGCAGCTTTTCAGGGACAGGATACAATGAGCAGTTCTTC.

The chain links TRBV6-6 to TRBJ1-5; D not certain. The CDR3 extends over 14 amino acids. CDR1 is MNHNY and CDR2 is SVGAGI in the germline V gene (reference sequence). Trimming pared 6 bases from V and 2 bases from J, leaving 11 bases between. CDR3 in amino acids: CASRNNGGNQPQHF. The DNA of the CDR3 is TGTGCCAGCAGAAACAACGGGGGCAATCAGCCCCAGCATTTT.

This sequence joins TRBV5-4 and TRBJ2-6; D is ambiguous. V dropped 2 bases and J dropped 2 bases, with 8 bases sitting between them. The CDR3 totals 15 residues. Per the germline V gene, CDR1 is SGHNT and CDR2 is YYREEE (reference sequence). CDR3 sequence (DNA): TGTGCCAGCAGCTTTGGAGTCACTGGGGCCAACGTCCTGACTTTC. Residues: CASSFGVTGANVLTF. The whole variable domain, filled in from reference TRBV5-4 and TRBJ2-6, reads ETGVTQSPTHLIKTRGQQVTLRCSSQSGHNTVSWYQQALGQGPQFIFQYYREEENGRGNFPPRFSGLQFPNYSSELNVNALELDDSALYLCASSFGVTGANVLTFGAGSRLTVL.

This chain joins TRBV2 and TRBJ1-4, with TRBD1 matching over 11 bases. Trimming at V came to 3 bases and at J to 0 bases, leaving 6 bases not matched to a gene. CDR1 is SNHLY and CDR2 is FYNNEI in the germline V gene. This CDR3 contains 18 residues. The CDR3 DNA is TGTGCCAGCAGTGAGTGGACAGGGGGCCTCGCAACTAATGAAAAACTGTTTTTT. This translates into CASSEWTGGLATNEKLFF.

Here the CDR3 DNA reads TGTGCCAGCAGCTTAGGTACCACCGGGATTGGCTACACCTTC. It encodes CASSLGTTGIGYTF. The chain combines TRBV11-3 with TRBJ1-2; D not certain. Per germline, CDR1 SGHNT and CDR2 YENEEA. Trimming shortened V by 1 base and J by 7 bases, and 13 bases separated the two germline ends. This CDR3 spans 14 amino acids.

The rearrangement joins TRBV27 to TRBJ1-1; 7 nucleotides match TRBD1. This CDR3 spans 14 amino acids. With 7 bases clipped from V and 1 base from J, the junction kept 6 bases outside the gene matches. Germline V gene lookup returns CDR1 MNHEY and CDR2 SMNVEV (reference sequence). CDR3 coding DNA: TGTGCCAGCAACCGACAGGGCCCGAACACTGAAGCTTTCTTT. It yields the protein CASNRQGPNTEAFF.

The chain employs TRBV2 and TRBJ2-1; 13 nucleotides align to TRBD2. There are 15 residues in the CDR3. V was clipped by 1 base and J by 9 bases; unmatched bases: 3. CDR1 is SNHLY and CDR2 is FYNNEI in the germline V gene. The CDR3 is CASSEGLAGGTEQFF. Here the CDR3 DNA reads TGTGCCAGCAGTGAAGGACTAGCGGGGGGAACTGAGCAGTTCTTC. The full variable domain, in which reference TRBV2 and TRBJ2-1 provide the parts outside the CDR3, is EPEVTQTPSHQVTQMGQEVILRCVPISNHLYFYWYRQILGQKVEFLVSFYNNEISEKSEIFDDQFSVERPDGSNFTLKIRSTKLEDSAMYFCASSEGLAGGTEQFFGPGTRLTVL.

This sequence joins TRBV6-5 and TRBJ2-7, with 7 bases aligning to TRBD1. This CDR3 contains 14 residues. V shed 8 bases and J 5 bases; nucleotides not matched to a gene: 12. Per the germline V gene, CDR1 is MNHEY and CDR2 is SVGAGI. CDR3 amino acids: CASWEQGRGNEQYF. CDR3 nucleotide sequence: TGTGCCAGCTGGGAACAGGGCAGGGGGAACGAGCAGTACTTC.

The genes are TRBV6-6 and TRBJ1-2; perhaps TRBD1 as D (5 bases). The V gene lost 5 bases and the J gene lost 4 bases, with 20 bases spanning the gap. The CDR3 length is 16 residues. The germline gives CDR1 MNHNY, CDR2 SVGAGI (reference sequence). This CDR3 is CASSPPLEQGSYGYTF. Written as DNA, the CDR3 is TGTGCCAGCAGTCCCCCCCTGGAGCAGGGTAGCTATGGCTACACCTTC.

The chain recombines TRBV7-2 with TRBJ2-1, with TRBD2 identical over 8 bases. The germline CDR1 and CDR2 sequences are SGHTA and FQGNSA. V was pared by 7 bases and J by 8 bases, with 4 bases of the junction left unmatched. CDR3 length equals 12 residues. CDR3 sequence (DNA): TGTGCCAGCACCCCGGGGGGGGATGAGCAGTTCTTC. Translated: CASTPGGDEQFF. The full variable domain, with the rest looked up from reference TRBV7-2 and TRBJ2-1, is GAGVSQSPSNKVTEKGKDVELRCDPISGHTALYWYRQSLGQGLEFLIYFQGNSAPDKSGLPSDRFSAERTGGSVSTLTIQRTQQEDSAVYLCASTPGGDEQFFGPGTRLTVL.

The CDR3: CASSKEAGMGNTIYF. DNA for the CDR3: TGTGCCAGCAGTAAAGAAGCAGGGATGGGAAACACCATATATTTT. The V call is TRBV6-4, the J call TRBJ1-3, with D maybe TRBD1 (5 bases). The germline V and J ends were trimmed by 5 bases and 4 bases, with 15 bases remaining between them. The CDR3 has 15 residues. CDR1 is MRHNA, CDR2 SNTAGT, per germline.

The CDR3 region is CATSIAPIGEQYF. The DNA of the CDR3 is TGTGCCACCTCCATAGCCCCTATTGGGGAGCAGTACTTC. This rearrangement joins TRBV10-3 to TRBJ2-7; D ambiguous. The V and J ends lost 10 bases and 7 bases respectively, with 20 bases between them. The CDR3 totals 13 residues. CDR1 and CDR2 (germline): ENHRY, SYGVKD.

The chain links TRBV30 to TRBJ1-4; TRBD1 aligns across 10 bases. V was pared by 4 bases and J by 5 bases, with 10 bases of the junction left unmatched. Germline CDR1 reads GTSNPN; CDR2 reads SVGIG (reference sequence). This CDR3 comprises 16 residues. The CDR3 reads CAWKSSDRGMNEKLFF. CDR3 bases: TGTGCCTGGAAGTCTTCGGACAGGGGGATGAATGAAAAACTGTTTTTT.